Below, one T cell receptor beta chain is given with its context. The antigen remains unidentified. Both 60 Vbeta primers and 13 Jbeta primers went into the PCR. Here immunoSEQ multiplex PCR was the method, and the copy in TCRdb shows in-frame clones only, minus some. With some 83,000 clones in the sample, the ten largest clones hold approximately 1.1%. Trimming took 4 bases from V and 3 from J, leaving 12 bases between them. This CDR3 is 15 amino acids long. The germline gives CDR1 SGHAT, CDR2 FQNNGV. This entry comes from a study of cytomegalovirus exposure and HLA in healthy donors. Study-wide findings and caveats: Per published reports, the classifier diagnosed cytomegalovirus status with high specificity and sensitivity.

The V and J genes are TRBV11-2 and TRBJ1-4; tentatively, D is TRBD1 (6 bases). Source material: PBMCs. This TCR derives from a woman between 25 and 40 years old in good health and CMV-seronegative. In DNA, the CDR3 is TGTGCCAGCAGCTCAGGACGGACAGCTAATGAAAAACTGTTTTTT. This encodes CASSSGRTANEKLFF.